This entry is about one T cell receptor beta chain. What it binds is unknown. The data were obtained in a study of T cells in Graves' hyperthyroidism and ophthalmopathy. Findings and limits, study-wide: Researchers found most expanded thyroid clonotypes above 0.001 in blood as well.

The source material, RNA transcripts, was used to amplify TCR beta CDR3 regions. RT-PCR in the first round (using the HTBI primer set) targeted the TCR CDR3. TCRdb fed the multiplex PCR reads into MiXCR, producing one record per CDR3 protein. The sample shows about 610,000 distinct CDR3 sequences, 35% to 55% of them seen only once. Exclusion criteria comprised uncontrolled infection, other autoimmune disease, pregnancy or lactation. Together with thyroid ultrasound, orbital computed tomography, serum thyroxine and TRAb, clinical symptoms were used for diagnoses. CDR1 is SQVTM and CDR2 is ANQGSEA in the germline V gene. CDR3 length equals 15 residues. Deletions cut 8 bases from V and 7 bases from J, with 26 bases between.

This clonotype was sampled from a young woman with Graves' hyperthyroidism. The chain carries TRBV29-1 and TRBJ1-2; a weak D match, TRBD1 (5 bases). The sequenced material came from peripheral blood or thyroid tissue (not recorded which). The CDR3 DNA sequence: TGCAGCAGTGAAGCGCTTTTAGGGGAGGTCGGTGGCTACACCTTC. It codes for CSSEALLGEVGGYTF.